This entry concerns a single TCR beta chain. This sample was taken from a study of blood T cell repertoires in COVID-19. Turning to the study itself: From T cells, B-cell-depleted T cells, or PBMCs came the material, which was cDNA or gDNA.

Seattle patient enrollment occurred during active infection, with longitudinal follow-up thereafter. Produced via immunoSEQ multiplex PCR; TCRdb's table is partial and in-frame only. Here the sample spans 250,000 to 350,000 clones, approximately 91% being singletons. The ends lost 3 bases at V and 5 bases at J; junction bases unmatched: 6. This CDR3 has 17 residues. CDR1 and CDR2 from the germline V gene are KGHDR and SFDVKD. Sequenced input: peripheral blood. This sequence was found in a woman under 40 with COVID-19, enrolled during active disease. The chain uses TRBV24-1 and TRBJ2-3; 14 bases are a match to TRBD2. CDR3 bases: TGTGCCACCAGTGATGCGGGACTAGCGGGAGATAGAGATACGCAGTATTTT. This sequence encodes CATSDAGLAGDRDTQYF.